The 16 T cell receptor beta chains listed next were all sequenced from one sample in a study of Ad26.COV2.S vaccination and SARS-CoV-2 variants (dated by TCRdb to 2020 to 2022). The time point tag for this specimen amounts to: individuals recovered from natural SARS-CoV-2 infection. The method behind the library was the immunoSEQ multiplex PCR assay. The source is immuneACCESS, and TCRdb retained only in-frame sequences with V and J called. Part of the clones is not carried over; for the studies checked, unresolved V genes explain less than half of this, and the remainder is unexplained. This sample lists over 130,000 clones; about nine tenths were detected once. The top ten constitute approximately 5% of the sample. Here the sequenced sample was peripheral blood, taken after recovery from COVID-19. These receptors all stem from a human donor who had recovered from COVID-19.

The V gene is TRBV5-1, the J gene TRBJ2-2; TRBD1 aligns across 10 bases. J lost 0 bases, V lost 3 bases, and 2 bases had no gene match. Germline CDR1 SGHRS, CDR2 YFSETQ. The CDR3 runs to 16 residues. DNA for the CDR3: TGCGCCAGCAGCTCAGGACAGGGGGCGAACACCGGGGAGCTGTTTTTT. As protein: CASSSGQGANTGELFF. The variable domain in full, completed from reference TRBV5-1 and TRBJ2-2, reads KAGVTQTPRYLIKTRGQQVTLSCSPISGHRSVSWYQQTPGQGLQFLFEYFSETQRNKGNFPGRFSGRQFSNSRSEMNVSTLELGDSALYLCASSSGQGANTGELFFGEGSRLTVL.

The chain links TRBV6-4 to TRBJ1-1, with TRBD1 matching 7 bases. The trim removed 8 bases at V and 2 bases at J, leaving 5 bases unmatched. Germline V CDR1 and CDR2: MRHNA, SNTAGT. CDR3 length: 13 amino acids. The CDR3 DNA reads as TGTGCCAGCCGGGACAGCCTCAACACTGAAGCTTTCTTT. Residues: CASRDSLNTEAFF.

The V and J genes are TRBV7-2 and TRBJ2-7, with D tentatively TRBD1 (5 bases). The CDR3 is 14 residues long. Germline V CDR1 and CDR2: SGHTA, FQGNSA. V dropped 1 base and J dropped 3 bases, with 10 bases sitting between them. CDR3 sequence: CASSLGGAVYEQYF. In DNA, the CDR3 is TGTGCCAGCAGCTTAGGGGGCGCGGTCTACGAGCAGTACTTC.

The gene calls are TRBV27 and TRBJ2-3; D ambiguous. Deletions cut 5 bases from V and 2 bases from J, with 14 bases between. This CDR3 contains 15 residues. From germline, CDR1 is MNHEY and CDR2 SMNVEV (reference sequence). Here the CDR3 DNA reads TGTGCCAGCAGTCCGCATGTGGGGAACACAGATACGCAGTATTTT. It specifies CASSPHVGNTDTQYF.

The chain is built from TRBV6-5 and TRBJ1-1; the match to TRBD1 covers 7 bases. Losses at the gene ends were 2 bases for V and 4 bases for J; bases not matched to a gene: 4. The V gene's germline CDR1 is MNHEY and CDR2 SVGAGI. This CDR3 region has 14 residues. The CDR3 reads CASSYEGAGTEAFF. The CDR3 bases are TGTGCCAGCAGTTACGAGGGGGCTGGCACTGAAGCTTTCTTT.

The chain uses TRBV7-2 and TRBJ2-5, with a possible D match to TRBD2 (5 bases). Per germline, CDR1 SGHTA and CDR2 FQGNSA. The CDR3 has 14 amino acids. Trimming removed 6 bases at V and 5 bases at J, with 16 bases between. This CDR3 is CASSRGSRGETQYF. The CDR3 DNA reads TGTGCCAGCAGTCGAGGTAGCCGAGGGGAGACCCAGTACTTC.

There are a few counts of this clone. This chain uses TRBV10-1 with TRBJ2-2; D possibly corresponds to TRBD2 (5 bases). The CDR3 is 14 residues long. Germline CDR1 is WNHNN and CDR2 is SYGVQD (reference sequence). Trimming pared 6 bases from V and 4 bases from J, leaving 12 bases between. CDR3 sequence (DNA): TGCGCCAGCAGACAAACTAGGACCACCGGGGAGCTGTTTTTT. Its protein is CASRQTRTTGELFF.

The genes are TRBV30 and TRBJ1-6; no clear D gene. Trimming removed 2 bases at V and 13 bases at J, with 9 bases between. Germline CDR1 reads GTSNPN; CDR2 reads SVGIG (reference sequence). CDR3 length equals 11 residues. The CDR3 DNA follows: TGTGCCTGGAGTAGCCCTGGCCCCCTCCACTTT. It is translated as CAWSSPGPLHF. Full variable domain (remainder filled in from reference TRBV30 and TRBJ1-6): SQTIHQWPATLVQPVGSPLSLECTVEGTSNPNLYWYRQAAGRGLQLLFYSVGIGQISSEVPQNLSASRPQDRQFILSSKKLLLSDSGFYLCAWSSPGPLHFGNGTRLTVT.

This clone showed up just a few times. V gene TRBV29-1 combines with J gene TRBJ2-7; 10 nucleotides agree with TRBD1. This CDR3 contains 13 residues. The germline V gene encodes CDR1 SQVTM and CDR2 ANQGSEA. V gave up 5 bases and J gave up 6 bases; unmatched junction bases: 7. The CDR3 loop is CSVSGQGGVEQYF. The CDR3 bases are TGCAGCGTTAGTGGACAGGGGGGCGTCGAGCAGTACTTC.

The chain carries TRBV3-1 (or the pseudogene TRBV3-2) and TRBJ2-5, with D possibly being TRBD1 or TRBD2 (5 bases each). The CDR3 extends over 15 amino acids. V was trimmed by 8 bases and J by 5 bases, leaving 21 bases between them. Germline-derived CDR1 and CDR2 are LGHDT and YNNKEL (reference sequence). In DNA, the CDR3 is TGTGCCAGCGGACACGATCGCGGGTCCTATGAGACCCAGTACTTC. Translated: CASGHDRGSYETQYF.

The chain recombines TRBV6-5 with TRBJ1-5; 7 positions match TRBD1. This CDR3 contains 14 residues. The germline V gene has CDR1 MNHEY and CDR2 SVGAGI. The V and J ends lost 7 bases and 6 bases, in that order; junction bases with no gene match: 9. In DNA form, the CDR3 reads TGTGCCAGCAAGAGGGCAGGGGGAATTCAGCCCCAGCATTTT. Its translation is CASKRAGGIQPQHF.

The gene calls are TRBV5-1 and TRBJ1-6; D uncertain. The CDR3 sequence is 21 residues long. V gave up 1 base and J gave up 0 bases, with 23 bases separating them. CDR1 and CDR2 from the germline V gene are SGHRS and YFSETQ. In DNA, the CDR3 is TGCGCCAGCAGCTTGAACGCTCTTGTGGCATCACTCAGCTCCTATAATTCACCCCTCCACTTT. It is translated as CASSLNALVASLSSYNSPLHF.

The CDR3 coding sequence is TGTGCCAGCAGTATAACACAGAACTATGGCTACACCTTC. It translates to CASSITQNYGYTF. The V call is TRBV28, the J call TRBJ1-2; D gene unclear. CDR3 size: 13 residues. V lost 5 bases, J lost 2 bases, and 9 bases lay in between. Germline V CDR1 and CDR2: MDHEN, SYDVKM.

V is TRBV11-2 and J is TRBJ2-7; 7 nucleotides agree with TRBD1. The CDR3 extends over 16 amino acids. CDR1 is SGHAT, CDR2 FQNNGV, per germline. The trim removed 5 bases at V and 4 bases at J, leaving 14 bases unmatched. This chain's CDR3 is CASSPVRGQDGYEQYF. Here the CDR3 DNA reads TGTGCCAGCAGCCCAGTCCGAGGACAGGATGGGTACGAGCAGTACTTC.

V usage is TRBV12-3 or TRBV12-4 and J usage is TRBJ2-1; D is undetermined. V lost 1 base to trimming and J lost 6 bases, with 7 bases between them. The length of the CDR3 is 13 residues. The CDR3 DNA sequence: TGTGCCAGCAGTTTAGGACACCCCAATGAGCAGTTCTTC. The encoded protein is CASSLGHPNEQFF.

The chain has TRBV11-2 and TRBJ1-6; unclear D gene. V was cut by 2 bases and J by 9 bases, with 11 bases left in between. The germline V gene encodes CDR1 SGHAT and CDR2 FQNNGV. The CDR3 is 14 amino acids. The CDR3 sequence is CASSLPPTGSPLHF. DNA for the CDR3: TGTGCCAGCAGCTTACCCCCGACGGGTTCACCCCTCCACTTT.